Sequencing of this TCR beta chain was carried out in a study of Ad26.COV2.S vaccination and SARS-CoV-2 variants. Study context: Ad26.COV2.S, an intramuscular injection, was given once or twice 56 days apart.

Profiled with immunoSEQ multiplex PCR; TCRdb holds only in-frame clones, not every one. The repertoire holds about half a million clones, with 80% to 90% as singletons. Treatment denoted: some 19 received Ad26.COV2.S at low or high dose, single or two shots; about five received placebo; per-sample allocation not given. Material that was analyzed had been drawn on day 63 after the first vaccine or placebo injection. An 18-55-year-old adult in Boston served as donor. CDR1 and CDR2 (germline): SGHDN, FVKESK. CDR3 length: 16 amino acids. Losses at the gene ends were 0 bases for V and 6 bases for J; bases not matched to a gene: 7.

The chain is built from TRBV14 and TRBJ2-2, with 7 bases fitting TRBD1. The TCR originated in a person aged 18-60 years who received the Ad26.COV2.S COVID-19 vaccine or a placebo. The source material was peripheral blood, sampled in a trial of Ad26.COV2.S vaccine versus placebo. CDR3 sequence (DNA): TGTGCCAGCAGCCAAGAACAGGGGTTCATGGCCGGGGAGCTGTTTTTT. Translated, it gives CASSQEQGFMAGELFF.